Below, 19 T cell receptor beta chains from the same sample are listed, as sequenced in a study of T cell repertoires in cytomegalovirus infection. Using its own MiXCR run on the reads, TCRdb lists one record per CDR3 protein. The repertoire includes fewer than 550,000 distinct CDR3 sequences, 31% of them detected once, and around 13% sits in the top ten. Source material: PBMCs. These receptors were taken from a human donor in good health (CMV status not recorded). Some clones in this sample may be carry-over from other donors' samples.

The chain employs TRBV2 and TRBJ1-5; the D gene is possibly TRBD1 (6 bases). Trimming shortened V by 6 bases and J by 3 bases, and 12 bases separated the two germline ends. The CDR3 is made up of 14 amino acids. CDR1 is SNHLY and CDR2 is FYNNEI in the germline V gene. In nucleotides, the CDR3 is TGTGCCAGCAGCAGCGACAGGATCAATCAGCCCCAGCATTTT. As protein: CASSSDRINQPQHF.

This chain joins TRBV5-1 and TRBJ2-2; no reliable D call. The germline V and J ends were trimmed by 4 bases and 7 bases, with 20 bases remaining between them. The CDR3 sequence is 16 residues long. The germline gives CDR1 SGHRS, CDR2 YFSETQ. The CDR3 DNA reads as TGCGCCAGCAGCAGGACCACCACTGTCGGCAGCGGGGAGCTGTTTTTT. Its protein product is CASSRTTTVGSGELFF.

In its sample, this clonotype was seen a few times. The gene calls are TRBV4-3 and TRBJ2-2; D is unclear. V dropped 1 base and J dropped 7 bases, with 7 bases sitting between them. CDR3 length: 13 residues. Germline V gene sequence: CDR1 LGHNA, CDR2 YSLEER. The CDR3 is CASSQGVHGELFF. CDR3 sequence (DNA): TGCGCCAGCAGCCAAGGGGTCCACGGGGAGCTGTTTTTT.

A few counts support this clonotype. This sequence joins TRBV7-6 and TRBJ1-2; D not resolved. CDR1 and CDR2 from the germline V gene are SGHVS and FNYEAQ. The CDR3 has 14 residues. Trimming cost V 1 base and J 4 bases, with 10 bases left between them. The CDR3 loop reads CASSLEVASYGYTF. The CDR3 region has the DNA TGTGCCAGCAGCTTAGAGGTGGCCAGCTATGGCTACACCTTC.

The chain joins TRBV5-6 to TRBJ2-3; 14 nucleotides match TRBD2. This CDR3 contains 20 residues. J lost 1 base, V lost 3 bases, and 13 bases had no gene match. Germline V gives CDR1 SGHDT, CDR2 YYEEEE. As DNA, the CDR3 is TGTGCCAGCAGCTCTACCTCAAAGACGGGACTAGCGGGGGGCACAGATACGCAGTATTTT. Amino acid sequence: CASSSTSKTGLAGGTDTQYF.

This chain joins TRBV13 and TRBJ1-1; D unresolved. Germline CDR1 reads PRHDT; CDR2 reads FYEKMQ (reference sequence). This CDR3 has 16 amino acids. V lost 2 bases, J lost 4 bases, and 17 bases lay in between. CDR3 sequence: CASSLRGKTLTTEAFF. In DNA form, the CDR3 reads TGTGCCAGCAGCTTACGAGGGAAAACCCTCACCACTGAAGCTTTCTTT.

This clonotype has more than one count but fewer than ten. This sequence joins TRBV19 and TRBJ2-7, with D perhaps TRBD2 (5 bases). V was pared by 5 bases and J by 6 bases, with 14 bases between. The CDR3 runs 13 residues. Germline V gives CDR1 LNHDA, CDR2 SQIVND (reference sequence). This CDR3 reads CASSPRARGEQYF. The CDR3 region has the DNA TGTGCCAGTAGTCCGCGGGCACGGGGCGAGCAGTACTTC.

In this sample, this clonotype turned up many times. The V gene is TRBV7-9, the J gene TRBJ1-6; no reliable D call. The CDR3 is made up of 12 amino acids. Trimming stripped 5 bases from V and 7 bases from J, with 6 bases between. The germline V gene encodes CDR1 SEHNR and CDR2 FQNEAQ (reference sequence). CDR3 in amino acids: CASSERNSPLHF. CDR3 coding DNA: TGTGCCAGCAGCGAGAGAAATTCACCCCTCCACTTT.

This clonotype has only a few counts. The chain is built from TRBV6-2 or TRBV6-3 and TRBJ2-1; D is unresolved. Germline loops: CDR1 MNHEY, CDR2 SVGEGT. This CDR3 has 14 residues. V was trimmed by 2 bases and J by 0 bases, leaving 5 bases between them. The CDR3 nucleotides read TGTGCCAGCAGTTACCTAGTCTCCTACAATGAGCAGTTCTTC. Its protein product is CASSYLVSYNEQFF.

The J gene is TRBJ1-4, the V gene TRBV7-2; 8 nucleotides match TRBD1. V shed 5 bases and J 3 bases; nucleotides not matched to a gene: 2. CDR1 SGHTA and CDR2 FQGNSA come from the germline V gene. The CDR3 is 14 amino acids. The CDR3 nucleotides are TGTGCCAGCAGCGTGGACAGGGCTAATGAAAAACTGTTTTTT. This codes for CASSVDRANEKLFF. Full variable domain (rest looked up from reference TRBV7-2 and TRBJ1-4): GAGVSQSPSNKVTEKGKDVELRCDPISGHTALYWYRQSLGQGLEFLIYFQGNSAPDKSGLPSDRFSAERTGGSVSTLTIQRTQQEDSAVYLCASSVDRANEKLFFGSGTQLSVL.

The J gene is TRBJ1-1, the V gene TRBV19; tentatively, D is TRBD1 (5 bases). The CDR3 has 15 amino acids. Germline loops: CDR1 LNHDA, CDR2 SQIVND (reference sequence). The V end was cut by 7 bases, the J end by 3 bases, with 18 bases between. The CDR3, as DNA: TGTGCCAGTAAGTATGCAGGGAAATCGTACACTGAAGCTTTCTTT. Amino acids: CASKYAGKSYTEAFF.

The chain has TRBV7-8 and TRBJ2-3; possibly TRBD2 for D (5 bases). In germline, CDR1 is SGHVS, CDR2 FQNEAQ. This CDR3 region has 14 residues. V was clipped by 1 base and J by 4 bases, with 9 bases between them. Here the CDR3 reads CASSLEYGADTQYF. CDR3 bases: TGTGCCAGCAGCTTAGAGTACGGGGCAGATACGCAGTATTTT.

The rearrangement uses TRBV7-4 and TRBJ2-3; TRBD2 agrees at 7 bases. Germline V CDR1 and CDR2: SGHVT, SQSDAQ. This CDR3 region has 14 residues. Trimming removed 5 bases from V and 4 bases from J; junction bases left unmatched: 6. The CDR3 DNA reads as TGTGCCAGCAGCGGGGGGAGGGGTGCAGATACGCAGTATTTT. It specifies CASSGGRGADTQYF.

Details on this clonotype: Germline is not matched at one junction end, which may reflect a read error. The CDR3 coding sequence is TGTGCCAGCATCTTAAGCGGGGGATCAGGAAAGACCCAGTACTTC. This codes for CASILSGGSGKTQYF. V gene TRBV7-2 combines with J gene TRBJ2-5, with 8 bases fitting TRBD2. The germline CDR1 and CDR2 sequences are SGHTA and FQGNSA. This CDR3 is 15 amino acids long. The variable domain in full, with the rest retrieved from reference TRBV7-2 and TRBJ2-5, is GAGVSQSPSNKVTEKGKDVELRCDPISGHTALYWYRQSLGQGLEFLIYFQGNSAPDKSGLPSDRFSAERTGGSVSTLTIQRTQQEDSAVYLCASILSGGSGKTQYFGPGTRLLVL.

The V call is TRBV18, the J call TRBJ2-1; D gene uncertain. The germline CDR1 and CDR2 sequences are KGHSH and LQKENI. V was trimmed by 2 bases and J by 10 bases, leaving 9 bases between them. The CDR3 has 12 amino acids. CDR3 amino acids: CASSPMGIEQFF. CDR3 bases: TGTGCCAGCTCACCAATGGGGATCGAGCAGTTCTTC.

This sequence joins TRBV20-1 and TRBJ2-7; maybe TRBD1 (5 bases). In germline, CDR1 is DFQATT, CDR2 SNEGSKA (reference sequence). With 0 bases removed from V and 0 bases from J, the gap between germline ends came to 12 bases. CDR3 length equals 15 residues. As DNA, the CDR3 is TGCAGTGCTAGAGATCACGAGACAGACTCCTACGAGCAGTACTTC. It yields the protein CSARDHETDSYEQYF.

V usage is TRBV20-1 and J usage is TRBJ2-1; 8 bases agree with TRBD2. CDR3 size: 15 residues. The germline V gene has CDR1 DFQATT and CDR2 SNEGSKA (reference sequence). Unmatched junction bases numbered 9, after V lost 6 bases and J lost 2 bases. The CDR3, as DNA: TGCAGTGCCAGCAAGCCGGGACTAGCCTACAATGAGCAGTTCTTC. This gives the protein CSASKPGLAYNEQFF.

This clonotype was observed a handful of times. The gene calls are TRBV7-9 and TRBJ2-2; no firm D call. Germline CDR1 is SEHNR and CDR2 is FQNEAQ (reference sequence). This CDR3 region has 12 residues. V lost 8 bases and J 5 bases, leaving 9 bases between the germline ends. The CDR3 is CASEGRTGELFF. CDR3 DNA: TGTGCCAGCGAAGGAAGGACCGGGGAGCTGTTTTTT.

The rearrangement joins TRBV4-1 to TRBJ2-5; TRBD2 aligns across 12 bases. Germline trimming cut 0 bases from V and 7 bases from J; bases unmatched to any gene: 3. Germline CDR1 and CDR2: MGHRA and YSYEKL. This CDR3 is 15 amino acids long. CDR3 sequence: CASSQEAGLAGTQYF. CDR3 DNA sequence: TGCGCCAGCAGCCAAGAGGCGGGACTAGCGGGGACCCAGTACTTC.